Below are 23 T cell receptor beta chains sequenced from a single sample in a study of regulatory T cells in long-lasting Graves disease. Time point meaning: persistent/refractory GD, antithyroid drugs over 5 years with positive TRAb. RNA from PBMCs was the source of the TCR library. Sequencing libraries for TCR beta were prepared with iRepertoire HTBI primers and Arm-PCR of CDR3 regions. In TCRdb, the multiplex PCR reads were re-called with MiXCR into one record per CDR3 protein. The sample gives fewer than 450,000 distinct CDR3 sequences, more than 20% of which show up once; less than 25% is in the top ten. The sample consisted of peripheral blood mononuclear cells (PBMCs), taken when the disease was refractory, from a patient treated with antithyroid drugs. Receptor source: a female donor with Graves disease.

This clonotype was detected ten times or more. The genes are TRBV12-3 or TRBV12-4 and TRBJ1-2; the D is unclear. V lost 3 bases, J lost 2 bases, and 7 bases lay in between. The CDR3 is 13 residues long. The CDR3 region has the DNA TGTGCCAGCAGTTTTGGGCAGAACTATGGCTACACCTTC. Encoded protein: CASSFGQNYGYTF.

In its sample, this clonotype was seen many times. The chain couples TRBV10-3 to TRBJ1-1; D unclear. The CDR3 spans 13 residues. V lost 0 bases and J lost 4, with 6 bases in between. Germline V gives CDR1 ENHRY, CDR2 SYGVKD. DNA of the CDR3: TGTGCCATCAGTGAGTCGGTGGGCACTGAAGCTTTCTTT. The encoded protein is CAISESVGTEAFF.

This clonotype occurred many times. The CDR3 is CASSYRGGGGGYTF. CDR3 DNA: TGTGCCAGCAGTTACCGTGGAGGGGGAGGCGGCTACACCTTC. The rearrangement joins TRBV6-5 to TRBJ1-2, with a possible D match to TRBD1 (6 bases). The CDR3 runs 14 residues. Germline values: CDR1 MNHEY, CDR2 SVGAGI. Deletions cut 2 bases from V and 8 bases from J, with 15 bases between.

Ten or more counts support this clonotype. The rearrangement uses TRBV28 and TRBJ2-7; D is unclear. V shed 5 bases and J shed 2 bases, with 10 bases lying between them. This CDR3 contains 13 residues. CDR1 and CDR2 (germline): MDHEN, SYDVKM. CDR3 protein: CASSLQVPYEQYF. The CDR3 DNA sequence: TGTGCCAGCAGTCTTCAGGTCCCCTACGAGCAGTACTTC.

This clonotype has at least ten counts. This chain connects TRBV12-3 or TRBV12-4 to TRBJ2-7, with unresolved D. The CDR3 runs to 15 residues. V dropped 3 bases and J dropped 2 bases, with 14 bases sitting between them. CDR3 in DNA: TGTGCCAGCAGTTTGGGTGCAGGCTATACCTACGAGCAGTACTTC. This codes for CASSLGAGYTYEQYF.

The J gene is TRBJ2-1, the V gene TRBV27; D possibly corresponds to TRBD2 (6 bases). CDR1 MNHEY and CDR2 SMNVEV come from the germline V gene (reference sequence). V lost 2 bases to trimming and J lost 9 bases, with 14 bases between them. CDR3 size: 14 residues. Here the CDR3 DNA reads TGTGCCAGCAGTTTAGCCGGGACTGGCGTTGAGCAGTTCTTC. It specifies CASSLAGTGVEQFF.

The chain couples TRBV3-1 to TRBJ2-1; 10 nucleotides align to TRBD2. Trimming took 3 bases from V and 5 from J; bases not matched to a gene: 4. CDR1 and CDR2 (germline): LGHDT, YNNKEL (reference sequence). This CDR3 region has 15 residues. CDR3 sequence: CASSQGGTSDNEQFF. As DNA, the CDR3 is TGTGCCAGCAGCCAGGGGGGGACTAGCGACAATGAGCAGTTCTTC.

This sequence joins TRBV29-1 and TRBJ2-7; a possible D gene is TRBD1 (5 bases). Germline-derived CDR1 and CDR2 are SQVTM and ANQGSEA. Trimming pared 6 bases from V and 2 bases from J, leaving 14 bases between. This CDR3 has 13 residues. The CDR3 DNA reads TGCAGCGTGGGCCCAACAGGCCCCTACGAGCAGTACTTC. It yields the protein CSVGPTGPYEQYF.

In this sample, this clonotype turned up many times. The V gene is TRBV6-1, the J gene TRBJ2-2, with TRBD2 as a possible D gene (6 bases). V lost 4 bases to trimming and J lost 0 bases, with 9 bases between them. The germline gives CDR1 MNHNS, CDR2 SASEGT. The CDR3 totals 15 residues. The CDR3 DNA is TGTGCCAGCAGTGTCGGGAGAACGAACACCGGGGAGCTGTTTTTT. Translating gives CASSVGRTNTGELFF.

This chain links TRBV6-1 with TRBJ2-7; 7 bases align to TRBD2. The CDR3 covers 13 residues. J was trimmed by 5 bases and V by 6 bases; bases with no gene match: 7. Germline V CDR1 and CDR2: MNHNS, SASEGT. CDR3 coding DNA: TGTGCCAGCAGATGGCGGGAGATCGACGAGCAGTACTTC. Its translation: CASRWREIDEQYF.

This clonotype was found many times. The chain employs TRBV7-9 and TRBJ2-7; D may be TRBD2 (6 bases). The CDR3 loop spans 17 amino acids. The germline V gene has CDR1 SEHNR and CDR2 FQNEAQ (reference sequence). V gave up 5 bases and J gave up 6 bases, with 26 bases separating them. The CDR3 region has the DNA TGTGCCAGCAGCGAGGTGGGGATCCTCGGGAGAACGGTCGAGCAGTACTTC. This encodes CASSEVGILGRTVEQYF.

Ten or more counts support this clonotype. This chain links TRBV6-2 or TRBV6-3 with TRBJ2-7; 8 bases are a match to TRBD1. V gave up 6 bases and J gave up 5 bases; unmatched junction bases: 9. There are 14 residues in the CDR3. Looked up from germline, CDR1 is MNHEY and CDR2 is SVGEGT. CDR3 in amino acids: CASRERGQVHEQYF. The DNA for the CDR3 is TGTGCCAGCAGAGAGAGGGGACAGGTCCACGAGCAGTACTTC.

This clonotype was recorded at least ten times. The chain has TRBV30 and TRBJ1-2; 8 nucleotides agree with TRBD1. V was pared by 2 bases and J by 5 bases, with 7 bases of the junction left unmatched. This CDR3 is 14 amino acids long. The germline gives CDR1 GTSNPN, CDR2 SVGIG (reference sequence). In DNA, the CDR3 is TGTGCCTGGAGTACGTCAGGGGGCGCGTATGGCTACACCTTC. It yields the protein CAWSTSGGAYGYTF. Full variable domain (remainder filled in from reference TRBV30 and TRBJ1-2): SQTIHQWPATLVQPVGSPLSLECTVEGTSNPNLYWYRQAAGRGLQLLFYSVGIGQISSEVPQNLSASRPQDRQFILSSKKLLLSDSGFYLCAWSTSGGAYGYTFGSGTRLTVV.

The gene calls are TRBV6-1 and TRBJ1-4, with D unclear. The CDR3 runs to 16 residues. Trimming cost V 6 bases and J 2 bases, with 16 bases left between them. In germline, CDR1 is MNHNS, CDR2 SASEGT. This CDR3 reads CASRDPGYWTNEKLFF. As DNA, the CDR3 is TGTGCCAGCAGGGACCCGGGCTACTGGACTAATGAAAAACTGTTTTTT.

The table lists this clonotype with many counts. The V and J genes are TRBV11-2 and TRBJ2-5; maybe TRBD1 (6 bases). The length of the CDR3 is 16 residues. The V end was cut by 2 bases, the J end by 5 bases, with 18 bases between. Germline assignment: CDR1 SGHAT and CDR2 FQNNGV. The CDR3 sequence is CASSLSRTALMETQYF. The CDR3 region has the DNA TGTGCCAGCAGCTTAAGCAGGACAGCCCTCATGGAGACCCAGTACTTC.

This clonotype was observed a handful of times. The V gene is TRBV29-1, the J gene TRBJ2-5; D is ambiguous. The CDR3 spans 13 residues. Germline V gene data show CDR1 as SQVTM and CDR2 as ANQGSEA. V gave up 1 base and J gave up 5 bases, with 11 bases separating them. This chain's CDR3 is CSVEGVKVETQYF. CDR3 DNA sequence: TGCAGCGTTGAAGGGGTTAAGGTGGAGACCCAGTACTTC.

The genes are TRBV7-2 and TRBJ2-7; D gene ambiguous. Trimming shortened V by 6 bases and J by 3 bases, and 12 bases separated the two germline ends. There are 13 residues in the CDR3. Germline V lookup: CDR1 SGHTA, CDR2 FQGNSA. In nucleotides, the CDR3 is TGTGCCAGCAGTTGCCGGAACTGCTACGAGCAGTACTTC. Translation: CASSCRNCYEQYF.

This clonotype was picked up many times. The CDR3 region is CASSNRFGEQYF. The CDR3 bases are TGTGCCAGCAGCAACCGTTTCGGCGAGCAGTACTTC. The chain combines TRBV28 with TRBJ2-7; D is uncertain. V shed 6 bases and J shed 6 bases, with 12 bases lying between them. Germline V gene data show CDR1 as MDHEN and CDR2 as SYDVKM. The CDR3 length is 12 residues.

V usage is TRBV24-1 and J usage is TRBJ2-5, with D perhaps matching TRBD2 (6 bases). This CDR3 is 13 amino acids long. Per germline, CDR1 KGHDR and CDR2 SFDVKD. V lost 7 bases to trimming and J lost 0 bases, with 8 bases between them. CDR3 in amino acids: CATSGGNQETQYF. The CDR3 nucleotides are TGTGCCACCAGCGGAGGGAACCAAGAGACCCAGTACTTC.

At least ten counts were recorded for this clonotype. This chain connects TRBV27 to TRBJ2-7; possibly TRBD2 for D (6 bases). V dropped 4 bases and J dropped 4 bases, with 14 bases sitting between them. Germline loops: CDR1 MNHEY, CDR2 SMNVEV (reference sequence). The CDR3 consists of 14 residues. The CDR3 nucleotides are TGTGCCAGCAGTTCCTCGGAGGGGTTATACGAGCAGTACTTC. Translated: CASSSSEGLYEQYF.

This clonotype was found once. Germline and junction disagree at one end, which may indicate a read error. CDR3 protein: CASSSRLAGGLAKNTQYF. CDR3 bases: TGTGCCAGCAGTTCGAGACTAGCGGGAGGCCTAGCCAAAAACACTCAGTACTTC. This chain uses TRBV27 with TRBJ2-4, with TRBD2 matching over 13 bases. The CDR3 runs 18 residues. Per germline, CDR1 MNHEY and CDR2 SMNVEV (reference sequence).

This clonotype was counted between two and nine times. The V and J genes are TRBV7-9 and TRBJ1-2; the D gene is possibly TRBD1 (5 bases). Trimming stripped 5 bases from V and 6 bases from J, with 22 bases between. The CDR3 totals 16 residues. The germline CDR1 and CDR2 sequences are SEHNR and FQNEAQ (reference sequence). This chain's CDR3 is CASSPPGDLSTNGYTF. DNA of the CDR3: TGTGCCAGCAGCCCCCCGGGGGACCTGAGTACGAATGGCTACACCTTC.

The sample holds many counts of this clonotype. V gene TRBV20-1 combines with J gene TRBJ2-5; 16 nucleotides agree with TRBD2. CDR3 size: 17 residues. V was clipped by 8 bases and J by 4 bases; unmatched bases: 13. The germline V gene has CDR1 DFQATT and CDR2 SNEGSKA (reference sequence). The CDR3 region has the DNA TGCAGTCCGTCGACCGGGACTAGCGGGAGGGCCGTAGAGACCCAGTACTTC. Translated: CSPSTGTSGRAVETQYF.